Described below is a single T cell receptor (beta chain) sequence and its context. The sample comes from a study of shared clonotypes between healthy human individuals. Sequencing used immunoSEQ multiplex PCR; TCRdb keeps in-frame clones, though not all of them. The sample records over 400,000 clones, more than 65% being singletons. CDR1 is MNHEY and CDR2 is SMNVEV in the germline V gene (reference sequence). Trimming shortened V by 7 bases and J by 4 bases, and 7 bases separated the two germline ends. The CDR3 spans 11 residues. The clonotype comes from a woman in her 40s in good health. Some clones in this sample may be carry-over from other donors' samples. The chain carries TRBV27 and TRBJ1-1; D is perhaps TRBD1 (6 bases). The specimen was PBMCs. CDR3 in DNA: TGTGCCAGCACACAGGGCACTGAAGCTTTCTTT. It codes for CASTQGTEAFF.